This note documents a single T cell receptor beta chain sequence. This entry is derived from a study of blood T cell repertoires in COVID-19. Study-wide background: Samples of COVID-19 (acute and convalescent) were obtained from the United States, Italy and Spain. T cells, B-cell-depleted T cells, or PBMCs supplied cDNA or gDNA.

CDR3 length equals 14 residues. Germline V lookup: CDR1 SGHAT, CDR2 FQNNGV. After removal of 5 bases from V and 11 bases from J, the junction contained 10 bases not matched to a gene. The data were produced by immunoSEQ multiplex PCR, yet TCRdb's version contains in-frame clones alone and is incomplete. The sample records just over 95,000 clones, roughly 80% being singletons. The source of this sequence is an elderly man with acute or convalescent COVID-19. Sample: peripheral blood. The chain has TRBV11-2 and TRBJ1-5; 9 bases align to TRBD1. CDR3 sequence reads: CASSQQGAGWAQHF. As DNA, the CDR3 is TGTGCCAGCAGCCAACAGGGGGCTGGTTGGGCCCAGCATTTT.